A selection of T cell receptor beta chains follows, all from one sample in a study of T cells in localized non-small cell lung cancer. Sequencing was performed with immunoSEQ multiplex PCR; in TCRdb, only in-frame clones are kept and a portion is missing. The sample has 25,000 to 35,000 clones; 80% to 85% are singletons. Sample: peripheral blood mononuclear cells, taken before any cancer treatment. The source of these receptors is a man aged 40 to 69 with stage III lung adenocarcinoma. CDR3s include the opening cysteine and the closing phenylalanine or tryptophan. Fields, in order: J gene, D gene, V gene, clone size, CDR3 protein, CDR3 DNA. D genes are given only for firm matches. Clone size, where shown, is once, few, many, or a class for clones that have expanded.

J: TRBJ1-4; D: TRBD1; V: TRBV28; size: -; CDR3: CASSIRQGTNEKLFF; DNA: TGTGCCAGCAGTATCCGACAGGGAACTAATGAAAAACTGTTTTTT
J: TRBJ2-3; D: -; V: TRBV6-6; size: -; CDR3: CASSYFPLTDTQYF; DNA: TGTGCCAGCAGTTACTTCCCGCTCACAGATACGCAGTATTTT
J: TRBJ2-7; D: -; V: TRBV18; size: -; CDR3: CASSPQGSPYEQYF; DNA: TGTGCCAGCTCTCCGCAAGGGAGTCCCTACGAGCAGTACTTC
J: TRBJ2-2; D: -; V: TRBV9; size: -; CDR3: CASSAPSRGNTGELFF; DNA: TGTGCCAGCAGCGCTCCTAGCAGGGGGAACACCGGGGAGCTGTTTTTT
J: TRBJ2-7; D: -; V: TRBV10-3; size: -; CDR3: CAISARGHEDEQYF; DNA: TGTGCCATCAGTGCCCGGGGACACGAGGACGAGCAGTACTTC
J: TRBJ2-3; D: -; V: TRBV28; size: once; CDR3: CASRSRDTFTDTQYF; DNA: TGTGCCAGCAGGAGCAGGGACACCTTCACAGATACGCAGTATTTT
J: TRBJ1-1; D: -; V: TRBV4-1; size: -; CDR3: CASSPSTGTEAFF; DNA: TGCGCCAGCAGCCCGAGTACCGGCACTGAAGCTTTCTTT
J: TRBJ1-1; D: -; V: TRBV28; size: -; CDR3: CASSFTVTGSKAFF; DNA: TGTGCCAGCAGTTTCACCGTGACAGGTTCTAAAGCTTTCTTT
J: TRBJ2-3; D: -; V: TRBV2; size: -; CDR3: CASSPGATTDTQYF; DNA: TGTGCCAGCAGCCCAGGGGCGACGACAGATACGCAGTATTTT
J: TRBJ1-2; D: TRBD1; V: TRBV5-4; size: -; CDR3: CASSLRTGGNYGYTF; DNA: TGTGCCAGCAGCTTGCGGACAGGAGGTAACTATGGCTACACCTTC
J: TRBJ1-5; D: -; V: TRBV19; size: -; CDR3: CASSIGEYSNQPQHF; DNA: TGTGCCAGTAGTATAGGAGAGTATAGCAATCAGCCCCAGCATTTT
J: TRBJ2-5; D: -; V: TRBV20-1; size: -; CDR3: CSATRETQYF; DNA: TGCAGTGCTACTAGAGAGACCCAGTACTTC
J: TRBJ1-5; D: -; V: TRBV6-1; size: -; CDR3: CASSEGHNNQPQHF; DNA: TGTGCCAGCAGTGAAGGGCATAACAATCAGCCCCAGCATTTT
J: TRBJ1-6; D: -; V: TRBV7-6; size: few; CDR3: CASSQRAGPNSPLHF; DNA: TGTGCCAGCAGCCAAAGGGCGGGACCCAATTCACCCCTCCACTTT
J: TRBJ1-2; D: TRBD1; V: TRBV5-8; size: -; CDR3: CASSQGRDRDSYYGYTF; DNA: TGTGCCAGCAGCCAAGGCCGGGACAGGGATTCTTACTATGGCTACACCTTC
J: TRBJ1-5; D: -; V: TRBV9; size: once; CDR3: CASSVDGSQPQHF; DNA: TGTGCCAGCAGCGTAGATGGGTCTCAGCCCCAGCATTTT
J: TRBJ1-4; D: -; V: TRBV14; size: once; CDR3: CASSQERAAKEKLFF; DNA: TGTGCCAGCAGCCAAGAGAGGGCAGCTAAGGAAAAACTGTTTTTT
J: TRBJ1-6; D: TRBD1; V: TRBV14; size: -; CDR3: CASSHLGQGYYSPLHF; DNA: TGTGCCAGCAGCCATCTCGGACAGGGCTATTACTCACCCCTCCACTTT
J: TRBJ1-6; D: -; V: TRBV29-1; size: -; CDR3: CSVLVSYNSPLHF; DNA: TGCAGCGTTCTGGTCAGTTATAATTCACCCCTCCACTTT
J: TRBJ1-4; D: -; V: TRBV6-1; size: few; CDR3: CASSESLHPSF; DNA: TGTGCCAGCAGTGAATCACTTCATCCCTCTTTT
J: TRBJ2-5; D: -; V: TRBV5-1; size: -; CDR3: CASSTGLQETQYF; DNA: TGCGCCAGCAGCACCGGACTCCAAGAGACCCAGTACTTC
J: TRBJ1-1; D: -; V: TRBV12-5; size: -; CDR3: CASGIGLNTEAFF; DNA: TGTGCTAGTGGAATAGGCTTGAACACTGAAGCTTTCTTT
J: TRBJ2-3; D: TRBD2; V: TRBV18; size: -; CDR3: CASSPTASGGSDTQYF; DNA: TGTGCCAGCTCACCGACAGCTAGCGGGGGCTCTGATACGCAGTATTTT
J: TRBJ2-3; D: TRBD2; V: TRBV5-1; size: -; CDR3: CASSLGEGYDTQYF; DNA: TGCGCCAGCAGCTTGGGGGAGGGGTACGATACGCAGTATTTT
J: TRBJ1-2; D: -; V: TRBV6-5; size: -; CDR3: CASSYRKGGYTF; DNA: TGTGCCAGCAGTTACCGAAAGGGTGGCTACACCTTC
J: TRBJ1-5; D: TRBD1; V: TRBV30; size: -; CDR3: CAWSGTGGQPQHF; DNA: TGTGCCTGGAGTGGGACAGGGGGACAGCCCCAGCATTTT
J: TRBJ2-7; D: TRBD1; V: TRBV6-5; size: -; CDR3: CASSRGTGSEQYF; DNA: TGTGCCAGCAGCCGCGGGACAGGGTCCGAGCAGTACTTC
J: TRBJ1-5; D: -; V: TRBV19; size: -; CDR3: CASSIQGHPAEPQHF; DNA: TGTGCCAGTAGTATTCAGGGACACCCCGCGGAGCCCCAGCATTTT
J: TRBJ2-3; D: -; V: TRBV5-1; size: -; CDR3: CASSLGVDTVDTQYF; DNA: TGCGCCAGCAGCTTGGGGGTGGATACCGTAGATACGCAGTATTTT
J: TRBJ2-5; D: -; V: TRBV5-6; size: -; CDR3: CASSSNRVSGETQYF; DNA: TGTGCCAGCAGCTCCAACAGGGTTTCAGGAGAGACCCAGTACTTC
J: TRBJ2-2; D: TRBD1; V: TRBV7-3; size: -; CDR3: CASSSRTGASTGELFF; DNA: TGTGCCAGCAGCTCGCGGACAGGGGCTAGTACCGGGGAGCTGTTTTTT
J: TRBJ1-2; D: -; V: TRBV7-2; size: -; CDR3: CASSLLMHYGYTF; DNA: TGTGCCAGCAGCTTACTCATGCACTATGGCTACACCTTC
J: TRBJ2-5; D: -; V: TRBV9; size: -; CDR3: CASSVGGGETQYF; DNA: TGTGCCAGCAGCGTAGGAGGAGGGGAGACCCAGTACTTC
J: TRBJ1-2; D: -; V: TRBV7-9; size: -; CDR3: CASAFREGEGYTF; DNA: TGTGCCAGCGCTTTTAGGGAGGGAGAGGGCTACACCTTC
J: TRBJ1-1; D: -; V: TRBV5-4; size: -; CDR3: CASSLDQPINEAFF; DNA: TGTGCCAGCAGCTTGGACCAACCTATAAATGAAGCTTTCTTT
J: TRBJ1-1; D: -; V: TRBV25-1; size: -; CDR3: CASREAGNTEAFF; DNA: TGTGCCAGCAGAGAAGCAGGGAACACTGAAGCTTTCTTT
J: TRBJ2-5; D: TRBD2; V: TRBV28; size: -; CDR3: CASISGGAAQETQYF; DNA: TGTGCCAGCATTAGCGGGGGGGCCGCCCAAGAGACCCAGTACTTC
J: TRBJ1-2; D: TRBD1; V: TRBV28; size: -; CDR3: CASSSPEGARGYTF; DNA: TGTGCCAGCAGTTCCCCAGAGGGGGCCCGTGGCTACACCTTC
J: TRBJ1-2; D: -; V: TRBV30; size: -; CDR3: CAWSVDGRNGYTF; DNA: TGTGCCTGGAGTGTAGATGGGAGGAATGGCTACACCTTC
J: TRBJ2-2; D: TRBD2; V: TRBV4-1; size: -; CDR3: CASSPVAGLNTGELFF; DNA: TGCGCCAGCAGCCCGGTAGCGGGGCTGAACACCGGGGAGCTGTTTTTT
J: TRBJ1-4; D: -; V: TRBV27; size: -; CDR3: CASSQRNRGTNEKLFF; DNA: TGTGCCAGCAGCCAGAGAAACCGAGGAACTAATGAAAAACTGTTTTTT
J: TRBJ2-1; D: -; V: TRBV2; size: -; CDR3: CASGGVEDNEQFF; DNA: TGTGCCAGCGGTGGGGTGGAGGACAATGAGCAGTTCTTC
J: TRBJ2-2; D: -; V: TRBV6-1; size: -; CDR3: CASSRQDLNTGELFF; DNA: TGTGCCAGCAGTAGACAGGATTTGAACACCGGGGAGCTGTTTTTT
J: TRBJ2-7; D: TRBD2; V: TRBV6-1; size: -; CDR3: CASSEFSGSQWEQYF; DNA: TGTGCCAGCAGTGAATTTAGCGGGAGCCAGTGGGAGCAGTACTTC
J: TRBJ2-5; D: TRBD1; V: TRBV29-1; size: -; CDR3: CSVSGTGGFQETQYF; DNA: TGCAGCGTCTCAGGGACAGGGGGCTTTCAAGAGACCCAGTACTTC